The clone carrying this T cell receptor beta chain showed up just once. Its target is not known. The data were taken from a study of cytomegalovirus exposure and HLA in healthy donors. Study-wide points: HLA allele associations emerged for roughly 17,000 TCR beta sequences in a later analysis, at 0.05 false discovery rate. Earlier analysis found most TCR beta V segments productive about 90% or about 30% of the time.

This CDR3 is 15 amino acids long. V dropped 4 bases and J dropped 9; count of bases not matched to a gene: 5. The germline V gene encodes CDR1 KGHSH and CDR2 LQKENI. Vbeta (60) and Jbeta (13) primers were used in the PCR. Method: immunoSEQ multiplex PCR; TCRdb's copy keeps in-frame clones and lacks some. Among over 150,000 clones listed, 84% were seen once. The sequence was obtained from a man younger than 30 in good health and CMV-seronegative. The sample consisted of PBMCs. The chain joins TRBV18 to TRBJ2-1, with TRBD2 matching 14 bases. The CDR3, as DNA: TGTGCCAGCTCACTAGGGACTAGCGGGAGCGGTGAGCAGTTCTTC. Translating it yields CASSLGTSGSGEQFF. Full variable domain (missing parts from reference TRBV18 and TRBJ2-1): NAGVMQNPRHLVRRRGQEARLRCSPMKGHSHVYWYRQLPEEGLKFMVYLQKENIIDESGMPKERFSAEFPKEGPSILRIQQVVRGDSAAYFCASSLGTSGSGEQFFGPGTRLTVL.